One and the same sample provided the 8 T cell receptor beta chains below, sequenced in a study of regulatory T cells in long-lasting Graves disease. Noted time point: persistent/refractory GD, antithyroid drugs over 5 years with positive TRAb. Researchers made the TCR library from RNA that was extracted from PBMCs. Both iRepertoire HTBI primers and Arm-PCR of CDR3 regions were used to build the TCR beta libraries. TCRdb recomputed calls from the multiplex PCR reads with MiXCR, one row per CDR3 protein. The sample lists about 470,000 distinct CDR3 sequences, about a fifth occurring once. Sequenced material: peripheral blood mononuclear cells (PBMCs), taken when the disease was refractory, from a patient treated with antithyroid drugs. Source of these receptors: a female donor with Graves disease.

This clonotype was counted many times. The rearrangement joins TRBV2 to TRBJ2-5, with D uncertain. There are 14 residues in the CDR3. Trimming took 1 base from V and 5 from J, leaving 11 bases between them. Germline CDR1 reads SNHLY; CDR2 reads FYNNEI. CDR3 sequence (DNA): TGTGCCAGCAGTGAAGTCGTGGACCCGGAGACCCAGTACTTC. This encodes CASSEVVDPETQYF.

A few counts support this clonotype. This chain joins TRBV5-1 and TRBJ2-7, with 10 bases fitting TRBD1. The CDR3 length is 16 residues. The germline gives CDR1 SGHRS, CDR2 YFSETQ. Trimming cost V 0 bases and J 0 bases; bases outside gene matches: 3. CDR3 sequence reads: CASSLAGQGGSYEQYF. The CDR3 DNA follows: TGCGCCAGCAGCTTGGCAGGACAGGGGGGCTCCTACGAGCAGTACTTC.

This clonotype has just one count. This rearrangement joins TRBV5-6 to TRBJ2-7; weak D call: TRBD2 (5 bases). Per germline, CDR1 SGHDT and CDR2 YYEEEE. Trimming pared 0 bases from V and 5 bases from J, leaving 18 bases between. The CDR3 has 16 residues. This CDR3 reads CASSLAFEGREDEQYF. CDR3 in DNA: TGTGCCAGCAGCTTGGCATTTGAGGGCAGAGAGGACGAGCAGTACTTC.

The sample holds many counts of this clonotype. The rearrangement links TRBV27 to TRBJ2-7; 8 nucleotides match TRBD2. In germline, CDR1 is MNHEY, CDR2 SMNVEV (reference sequence). This CDR3 is built from 19 residues. J lost 0 bases, V lost 5 bases, and 18 bases had no gene match. CDR3 amino acids: CASSRTGTRRGASSYEQYF. In nucleotides, the CDR3 is TGTGCCAGCAGTCGGACGGGGACTAGGCGGGGGGCGAGCTCCTACGAGCAGTACTTC.

This clonotype showed up many times. This rearrangement joins TRBV2 to TRBJ2-5, with 11 bases lining up with TRBD1. Germline CDR1 reads SNHLY; CDR2 reads FYNNEI. The trim removed 7 bases at V and 5 bases at J, leaving 3 bases unmatched. The CDR3 sequence is 13 residues long. The CDR3 loop is CASMDRGLETQYF. The CDR3 nucleotides are TGTGCCAGCATGGACAGGGGGCTGGAGACCCAGTACTTC.

This clonotype has a handful of counts. The chain carries TRBV9 and TRBJ1-2, with a weak D call TRBD1 (5 bases). The germline V gene has CDR1 SGDLS and CDR2 YYNGEE. This CDR3 is 15 amino acids long. With 0 bases removed from V and 2 bases from J, the gap between germline ends came to 11 bases. CDR3 sequence: CASSVATDTNYGYTF. The CDR3 DNA reads TGTGCCAGCAGCGTAGCCACGGACACAAACTATGGCTACACCTTC.

As concerns this clonotype: This clone may be a read error of a much larger clone one base away. V gene TRBV6-1 combines with J gene TRBJ1-2; a possible D gene is TRBD1 (6 bases). The germline V and J ends were trimmed by 0 bases and 3 bases, with 11 bases remaining between them. Germline V lookup: CDR1 MNHNS, CDR2 SASEGT. This CDR3 has 15 residues. The CDR3 loop is CASSEAETGYYGYTF. CDR3 bases: TGTGCCAGCAGTGAAGCCGAGACAGGATACTATGGCTACACCTTC.

Many counts were recorded for this clonotype. V gene TRBV2 combines with J gene TRBJ2-7, with D unclear. The CDR3 extends over 11 amino acids. V lost 6 bases to trimming and J lost 6 bases, with 9 bases between them. CDR1 is SNHLY, CDR2 FYNNEI, per germline. The CDR3 region has the DNA TGTGCCAGCAGGGGCCATCCCGAGCAGTACTTC. Protein product: CASRGHPEQYF.